The 24 T cell receptor beta chains presented below share a single source sample, sequenced in a study of monozygotic twins with inflammatory bowel disease (dated by TCRdb to the late 2010s). Library creation used 5' RACE. The run used an Illumina HiSeq 2500. Following TCRdb reprocessing, every CDR3 protein sequence forms one entry, and DNA is not provided. This sample's table has entries for approximately 400,000 distinct CDR3 sequences. 2% to 3% of the sample lies in the top ten. Sequencing was performed on blood. All receptors derive from a human donor with ulcerative colitis or Crohn's disease, or a healthy co-twin of an affected twin (not recorded which).

V usage is TRBV29-1 and J usage is TRBJ1-5. Germline values: CDR1 SQVTM, CDR2 ANQGSEA. The CDR3 spans 12 residues. CDR3 loop: CSVRVEGQPQHF.

The rearrangement uses TRBV29-1 and TRBJ2-3; TCRdb selects TRBD2, and the lack of DNA leaves this call unchecked. The CDR3 contains 14 residues. Germline V lookup: CDR1 SQVTM, CDR2 ANQGSEA. CDR3 amino acids: CSVVGGTRTDTQYF.

The V gene is TRBV6-1, the J gene TRBJ1-3. Germline V gene lookup returns CDR1 MNHNS and CDR2 SASEGT. The CDR3 is made up of 14 amino acids. This CDR3 reads CASREVSSGNTIYF.

The chain recombines TRBV6-1 with TRBJ2-7; TCRdb lists TRBD1, though no DNA is available to test this call. Germline CDR1 reads MNHNS; CDR2 reads SASEGT. The CDR3 extends over 14 amino acids. The CDR3 region is CASRHTTGIYEQYF.

The chain employs TRBV7-2 and TRBJ2-5; there is no DNA to check the TCRdb D call of TRBD2. CDR1 and CDR2 (germline): SGHTA, FQGNSA. This CDR3 has 14 residues. This chain's CDR3 is CASSLTSGGETQYF.

The V call is TRBV11-2, the J call TRBJ1-3; lacking DNA, the TRBD1 call made by TCRdb goes unchecked. The CDR3 contains 13 residues. Germline CDR1 reads SGHAT; CDR2 reads FQNNGV. This CDR3 is CASSPGFENTIYF.

V gene TRBV30 combines with J gene TRBJ2-3; TCRdb returns TRBD1, unconfirmable since there is no DNA. The CDR3 extends over 13 amino acids. Germline assignment: CDR1 GTSNPN and CDR2 SVGIG (reference sequence). CDR3 in amino acids: CAWSPGRRDTQYF.

The gene calls are TRBV5-4 and TRBJ1-6. CDR3 length equals 17 residues. Germline CDR1 is SGHNT and CDR2 is YYREEE (reference sequence). The CDR3 loop is CASSIGTSMGYNSPLHF.

This chain connects TRBV7-2 to TRBJ2-1. The CDR3 runs 12 residues. CDR1 and CDR2 (germline): SGHTA, FQGNSA. CDR3 residues: CTAHEAGNEQFF.

The chain uses TRBV10-3 and TRBJ2-3; the TCRdb D gene call, TRBD2, has no DNA to confirm it. In germline, CDR1 is ENHRY, CDR2 SYGVKD. The CDR3 is made up of 12 amino acids. Here the CDR3 reads CATGLNTDTQYF.

The chain links TRBV20-1 to TRBJ2-1; TCRdb proposes TRBD2, but this gene call is untestable without DNA. The germline CDR1 and CDR2 sequences are DFQATT and SNEGSKA (reference sequence). The CDR3 is made up of 16 amino acids. The CDR3 here is CSARDGGLPVYNEQFF.

This sequence joins TRBV27 and TRBJ2-6. CDR3 size: 15 residues. Looked up from germline, CDR1 is MNHEY and CDR2 is SMNVEV (reference sequence). The CDR3 sequence: CASSDWGSGANVLTF.

V gene TRBV20-1 combines with J gene TRBJ2-7; TCRdb indicates TRBD2, and absent DNA this call remains unverified. Germline lookup yields CDR1 DFQATT and CDR2 SNEGSKA (reference sequence). This CDR3 is 14 amino acids long. The CDR3 sequence: CSAREAGPAYEQYF.

The chain couples TRBV27 to TRBJ1-2. Germline V lookup: CDR1 MNHEY, CDR2 SMNVEV (reference sequence). The CDR3 contains 14 residues. The CDR3 region is CASSLFGDNYGYTF.

The CDR3 region is CASSPDREMAFF. This chain links TRBV4-3 with TRBJ1-1; with no DNA, the TCRdb D assignment of TRBD1 cannot be verified. Germline V lookup: CDR1 LGHNA, CDR2 YSLEER. The CDR3 covers 12 residues.

The chain joins TRBV30 to TRBJ1-1; no DNA is available, so the TRBD1 call from TCRdb remains unchecked. The CDR3 runs 12 residues. Germline V gives CDR1 GTSNPN, CDR2 SVGIG (reference sequence). The CDR3 reads CAADRVNTEAFF. Looking up the rest from reference TRBV30 and TRBJ1-1 gives the full variable domain: SQTIHQWPATLVQPVGSPLSLECTVEGTSNPNLYWYRQAAGRGLQLLFYSVGIGQISSEVPQNLSASRPQDRQFILSSKKLLLSDSGFYLCAADRVNTEAFFGQGTRLTVV.

The chain has TRBV7-2 and TRBJ2-3; the TCRdb call, TRBD2, lacks DNA for checking. Germline CDR1 and CDR2: SGHTA and FQGNSA. This CDR3 has 16 amino acids. The CDR3 loop reads CASSLGTSGYTDTQYF.

This chain connects TRBV7-9 to TRBJ2-7; the D call from TCRdb, TRBD2, cannot be confirmed without DNA. The CDR3 contains 15 residues. Germline CDR1 reads SEHNR; CDR2 reads FQNEAQ (reference sequence). CDR3 sequence: CASSWGLAGPYEQYF.

The V gene is TRBV12-3 or TRBV12-4, the J gene TRBJ1-2. The CDR3 length is 13 residues. The CDR3 sequence: CASSFKEAGGYTF.

The chain couples TRBV7-9 to TRBJ2-5; with no DNA, the TCRdb D assignment of TRBD1 cannot be verified. CDR1 is SEHNR and CDR2 is FQNEAQ in the germline V gene (reference sequence). The CDR3 totals 15 residues. The CDR3 protein is CASSHTGTQGETQYF.

The chain couples TRBV30 to TRBJ1-2; as DNA is missing, the TRBD1 call by TCRdb cannot be tested. The germline CDR1 and CDR2 sequences are GTSNPN and SVGIG (reference sequence). The CDR3 has 13 residues. The CDR3 loop is CAWSVGQNYGYTF.

This chain joins TRBV30 and TRBJ2-2; there is no DNA to check the TCRdb D call of TRBD2. The CDR3 runs 16 residues. Germline assignment: CDR1 GTSNPN and CDR2 SVGIG (reference sequence). The CDR3 region is CAWSVLAGSFSRELFF.

The chain uses TRBV7-2 and TRBJ2-3; the D call of TRBD1 rests on TCRdb alone, since no DNA is present to check it. The CDR3 extends over 14 amino acids. CDR1 and CDR2 (germline): SGHTA, FQGNSA. The CDR3 loop reads CASSSWGGTDTQYF. The full variable domain, completed using reference TRBV7-2 and TRBJ2-3, is GAGVSQSPSNKVTEKGKDVELRCDPISGHTALYWYRQSLGQGLEFLIYFQGNSAPDKSGLPSDRFSAERTGGSVSTLTIQRTQQEDSAVYLCASSSWGGTDTQYFGPGTRLTVL.

This chain connects TRBV29-1 to TRBJ1-1; TCRdb picks TRBD1, but there is no DNA to check that call. The CDR3 sequence is 13 residues long. The germline CDR1 and CDR2 sequences are SQVTM and ANQGSEA. CDR3: CSVDQTGLSEAFF.